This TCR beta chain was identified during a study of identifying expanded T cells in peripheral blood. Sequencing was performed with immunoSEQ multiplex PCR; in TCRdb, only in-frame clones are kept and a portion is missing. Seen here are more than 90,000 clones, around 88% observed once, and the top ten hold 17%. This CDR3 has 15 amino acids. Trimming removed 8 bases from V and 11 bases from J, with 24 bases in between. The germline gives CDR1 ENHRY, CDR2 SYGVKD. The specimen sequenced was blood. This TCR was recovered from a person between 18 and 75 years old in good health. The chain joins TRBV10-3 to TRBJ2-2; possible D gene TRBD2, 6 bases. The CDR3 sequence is CAIGRGGEAREELFF. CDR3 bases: TGTGCCATCGGCCGCGGAGGGGAGGCCCGCGAAGAGCTGTTTTTT.